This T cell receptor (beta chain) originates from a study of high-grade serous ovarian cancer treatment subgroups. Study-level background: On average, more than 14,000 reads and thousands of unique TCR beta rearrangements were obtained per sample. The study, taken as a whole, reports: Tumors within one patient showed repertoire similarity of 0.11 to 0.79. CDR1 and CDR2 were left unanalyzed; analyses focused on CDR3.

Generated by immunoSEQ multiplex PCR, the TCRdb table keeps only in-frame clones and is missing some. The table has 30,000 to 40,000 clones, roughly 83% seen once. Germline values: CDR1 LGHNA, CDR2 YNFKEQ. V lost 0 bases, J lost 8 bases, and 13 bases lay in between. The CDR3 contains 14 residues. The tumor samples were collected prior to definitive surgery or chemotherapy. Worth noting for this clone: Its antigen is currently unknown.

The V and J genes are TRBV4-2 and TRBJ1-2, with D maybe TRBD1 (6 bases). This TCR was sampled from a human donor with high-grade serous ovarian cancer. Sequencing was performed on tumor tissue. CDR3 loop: CASSQDPAGVGYTF. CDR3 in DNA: TGTGCCAGCAGCCAAGATCCGGCAGGGGTCGGCTACACCTTC.